A single sample gave rise to the 30 T cell receptor beta chains below, sequenced in a study of CD8+CD57+ T cells in acquired aplastic anemia. Both TCR beta VDJ combination and CDR3 sequence profiling were carried out. Genomic DNA was the template for this profiling. TCRdb passed the reads through MiXCR, listing each CDR3 protein once. Here the sample spans 150,000 to 200,000 distinct CDR3 sequences, 46% being singletons. Specimen: sorted CD4+, CD8+, or CD8+CD57+ T cells (not recorded which) from PBMCs. The source of these receptors is a human donor in good health.

Only one count was recorded for this clonotype. At one end the junction does not follow the germline gene, possibly because of a read error. The chain has TRBV12-3 or TRBV12-4 and TRBJ2-7; D not certain. CDR3 length equals 14 residues. The CDR3 DNA sequence: TGTGCCAGCAGTTTTACCGAGGCCACCTACGAGCGGTACTTC. Protein: CASSFTEATYERYF.

There are a few counts of this clonotype. The V and J genes are TRBV2 and TRBJ2-2; TRBD1 matches 8 bases. The V gene end was trimmed by 5 bases and the J gene end by 4 bases; junction bases not matched to a gene: 6. The CDR3 extends over 15 amino acids. CDR1 and CDR2 (germline): SNHLY, FYNNEI. The CDR3 is CASSNDRGLTGELFF. The CDR3 region has the DNA TGTGCCAGCAGTAACGACAGGGGCCTCACCGGGGAGCTGTTTTTT.

In its sample, this clonotype was seen many times. The chain links TRBV20-1 to TRBJ2-1; 10 bases align to TRBD2. Looked up from germline, CDR1 is DFQATT and CDR2 is SNEGSKA (reference sequence). The length of the CDR3 is 15 residues. The V and J ends lost 4 bases and 5 bases, in that order; junction bases with no gene match: 8. The CDR3 bases are TGCAGTGCTAACCTACTAGCGGGACGACACAATGAGCAGTTCTTC. Translating gives CSANLLAGRHNEQFF.

The V gene is TRBV19, the J gene TRBJ2-3; 11 nucleotides agree with TRBD2. Germline CDR1 reads LNHDA; CDR2 reads SQIVND (reference sequence). V lost 3 bases and J lost 3; bases outside the gene matches: 5. The CDR3 extends over 16 amino acids. The DNA for the CDR3 is TGTGCCAGTAGTATGGTAGCGGGGGGGTATACAGATACGCAGTATTTT. Translating gives CASSMVAGGYTDTQYF. Looking up the rest from reference TRBV19 and TRBJ2-3 gives the full variable domain: DGGITQSPKYLFRKEGQNVTLSCEQNLNHDAMYWYRQDPGQGLRLIYYSQIVNDFQKGDIAEGYSVSREKKESFPLTVTSAQKNPTAFYLCASSMVAGGYTDTQYFGPGTRLTVL.

About this clonotype itself: A much larger clone lies one base from this, so it may be a read error. The V call is TRBV19, the J call TRBJ1-1; 9 bases are a match to TRBD1. The germline gives CDR1 LNHDA, CDR2 SQIVND (reference sequence). This CDR3 is 18 amino acids long. CDR3 amino acids: CARSTRPGQGIGNTEAFF. CDR3 sequence (DNA): TGTGCCAGAAGTACCCGACCGGGACAGGGAATTGGAAACACTGAAGCTTTCTTT.

The rearrangement uses TRBV10-3 and TRBJ2-1, with TRBD2 matching over 8 bases. This CDR3 region has 14 residues. Unmatched junction bases numbered 3, after V lost 4 bases and J lost 4 bases. From germline, CDR1 is ENHRY and CDR2 SYGVKD. CDR3 sequence reads: CAISVASGYNEQFF. CDR3 in DNA: TGTGCCATCAGTGTGGCTAGCGGGTACAATGAGCAGTTCTTC.

The sample holds one count of this clonotype. The chain combines TRBV2 with TRBJ1-4, with a weak D call TRBD1 (6 bases). V lost 7 bases, J lost 8 bases, and 20 bases lay in between. Germline CDR1 is SNHLY and CDR2 is FYNNEI. The CDR3 length is 15 residues. The CDR3 DNA sequence: TGTGCCAGCAAAAGGCCCGGGGGGCTAGGGGAAAAACTGTTTTTT. It encodes CASKRPGGLGEKLFF.

The chain has TRBV20-1 and TRBJ1-2, with 9 bases aligning to TRBD1. Per the germline V gene, CDR1 is DFQATT and CDR2 is SNEGSKA (reference sequence). Germline trimming cut 1 base from V and 5 bases from J; bases unmatched to any gene: 8. The CDR3 runs to 15 residues. CDR3 amino acids: CSARGDRGSRYGYTF. CDR3 sequence (DNA): TGCAGTGCTAGAGGTGACAGGGGGTCTCGGTATGGCTACACCTTC.

The genes are TRBV25-1 and TRBJ2-5; D possibly corresponds to TRBD2 (6 bases). Germline assignment: CDR1 MGHDK and CDR2 SYGVNS. V gave up 1 base and J gave up 4 bases, with 22 bases separating them. The CDR3 spans 18 residues. The CDR3 DNA is TGTGCCAGCAGTGAATTTAGCCCCTTTACTAGCAGCCGAGAGACCCAGTACTTC. This encodes CASSEFSPFTSSRETQYF. The variable domain in full, completed from reference TRBV25-1 and TRBJ2-5, reads EADIYQTPRYLVIGTGKKITLECSQTMGHDKMYWYQQDPGMELHLIHYSYGVNSTEKGDLSSESTVSRIRTEHFPLTLESARPSHTSQYLCASSEFSPFTSSRETQYFGPGTRLLVL.

Details on this clonotype: The junction differs from germline at one of its ends, possibly a read error. CDR3 in amino acids: CVSSLTGRSYNEAFF. Written as DNA, the CDR3 is TGTGTCAGCAGTTTGACAGGACGCTCCTACAATGAAGCTTTCTTT. The rearrangement uses TRBV2 and TRBJ1-1; maybe TRBD1 (6 bases). The CDR3 is 15 residues long. Germline CDR1 reads SNHLY; CDR2 reads FYNNEI.

A few counts support this clonotype. Given a much more abundant clone one base away, this may be a read error. The V and J genes are TRBV5-1 and TRBJ2-3; 11 nucleotides match TRBD1. Germline V gene sequence: CDR1 SGHRS, CDR2 YFSETQ. This CDR3 spans 14 amino acids. In DNA form, the CDR3 reads TGCGCCAGCGGCTTGGACAGGGGGCGAGATACGCAGTATTTT. Its protein product is CASGLDRGRDTQYF.

As DNA, the CDR3 is TGTGCCAGCAGTCAAAGAGGCTTCCAAGAGACCCAGTACTTC. It codes for CASSQRGFQETQYF. The chain carries TRBV3-1 and TRBJ2-5; D is ambiguous. The germline V gene encodes CDR1 LGHDT and CDR2 YNNKEL (reference sequence). V dropped 6 bases and J dropped 1 base, with 12 bases sitting between them. The CDR3 covers 14 residues.

The chain links TRBV20-1 to TRBJ1-2; D is unclear. The V end lost 3 bases, the J end lost 5 bases, and 1 base lay between the germline ends. The CDR3 has 9 residues. Germline assignment: CDR1 DFQATT and CDR2 SNEGSKA (reference sequence). CDR3 DNA sequence: TGCAGTGCTAGTTATGGCTACACCTTC. Translating gives CSASYGYTF.

This clonotype has more than one count but fewer than ten. The genes are TRBV2 and TRBJ2-7; D is unresolved. The length of the CDR3 is 12 residues. In germline, CDR1 is SNHLY, CDR2 FYNNEI. The V gene lost 7 bases and the J gene lost 6 bases, with 13 bases spanning the gap. CDR3 in amino acids: CASIVVGSEQYF. CDR3 sequence (DNA): TGTGCCAGCATTGTCGTCGGTAGCGAGCAGTACTTC.

V gene TRBV15 combines with J gene TRBJ2-3; 7 nucleotides match TRBD1. V lost 2 bases and J lost 2; bases outside the gene matches: 4. This CDR3 contains 15 residues. The germline V gene encodes CDR1 LNHNV and CDR2 YYDKDF (reference sequence). CDR3 in DNA: TGTGCCACCAGCAGATACAGGGGCTTCACAGATACGCAGTATTTT. This sequence encodes CATSRYRGFTDTQYF.

The genes are TRBV29-1 and TRBJ1-1; 8 positions agree with TRBD1. V gave up 5 bases and J gave up 4 bases; unmatched junction bases: 3. Looked up from germline, CDR1 is SQVTM and CDR2 is ANQGSEA. CDR3 length equals 12 residues. This chain's CDR3 is CSVLDRGTEAFF. The CDR3 DNA sequence: TGCAGCGTTCTTGACAGGGGCACTGAAGCTTTCTTT.

This clonotype was counted ten times or more. The chain uses TRBV19 and TRBJ2-3; tentatively, D is TRBD1 or TRBD2 (5 bases each). The CDR3 extends over 15 amino acids. Trimming took off 4 bases at V and 2 bases at J, with 13 bases between the two ends. Germline V lookup: CDR1 LNHDA, CDR2 SQIVND (reference sequence). The CDR3 is CASSKRLGVTDTQYF. CDR3 DNA: TGTGCCAGTAGTAAGCGGCTAGGGGTCACAGATACGCAGTATTTT.

This clonotype was seen more than once but under ten times. The V call is TRBV7-6, the J call TRBJ2-1; TRBD1 aligns across 8 bases. With 5 bases clipped from V and 7 bases from J, the junction kept 7 bases outside the gene matches. CDR3 length equals 14 residues. From germline, CDR1 is SGHVS and CDR2 FNYEAQ. The CDR3 bases are TGTGCCAGCAGCAACCGGGACAGGCTGAATGAGCAGTTCTTC. It codes for CASSNRDRLNEQFF.

This clonotype came up many times. The chain recombines TRBV5-8 with TRBJ2-7, with 8 nucleotides matching TRBD2. This CDR3 region has 15 residues. Germline CDR1 SGHTS, CDR2 YDEGEE. Losses at the gene ends were 4 bases for V and 6 bases for J; bases not matched to a gene: 12. The CDR3 reads CASSASGSRRGEQYF. CDR3 nucleotides: TGTGCCAGCAGCGCAAGCGGGAGTAGGAGAGGCGAGCAGTACTTC.

This clonotype has ten or more counts. This rearrangement joins TRBV7-9 to TRBJ1-3; 7 bases match TRBD1. Germline CDR1 and CDR2: SEHNR and FQNEAQ (reference sequence). The CDR3 loop spans 14 amino acids. Trimming removed 5 bases from V and 4 bases from J; junction bases left unmatched: 5. The CDR3 DNA reads as TGTGCCAGCAGCCACCGGGACAGAGGAAACACCATATATTTT. Translated, it gives CASSHRDRGNTIYF.

The CDR3 DNA follows: TGCAGTGCGCGGGGGACAGGGTTGAACGGGGAGCTGTTTTTT. This encodes CSARGTGLNGELFF. The chain uses TRBV20-1 and TRBJ2-2, with 9 bases matching TRBD1. The length of the CDR3 is 14 residues. Germline values: CDR1 DFQATT, CDR2 SNEGSKA (reference sequence). The J segment lost 7 bases and the V segment lost 6 bases, leaving 9 bases of the junction unmatched.

This chain connects TRBV9 to TRBJ1-6, with D uncertain. Germline V gene sequence: CDR1 SGDLS, CDR2 YYNGEE. Trimming removed 4 bases from V and 9 bases from J, with 17 bases in between. This CDR3 contains 15 residues. The CDR3 region is CASSSTIDPTSPLHF. For the CDR3, the DNA is TGTGCCAGCAGCTCAACCATTGATCCCACTTCACCCCTCCACTTT.

J is TRBJ2-2 and V is TRBV4-1, with D possibly TRBD1 on 5 matching bases. The CDR3 is 18 amino acids. CDR1 and CDR2 (germline): MGHRA, YSYEKL. The V end was cut by 4 bases, the J end by 1 base, with 19 bases between. DNA of the CDR3: TGCGCCAGCAGCCGACAAACCTCCGGGCAGGGGAACACCGGGGAGCTGTTTTTT. Amino acid sequence: CASSRQTSGQGNTGELFF.

This clonotype appeared once. The chain recombines TRBV20-1 with TRBJ2-3, with 9 bases aligning to TRBD1. V dropped 1 base and J dropped 3; count of bases not matched to a gene: 11. CDR3 length equals 17 residues. CDR1 is DFQATT and CDR2 is SNEGSKA in the germline V gene (reference sequence). The CDR3 nucleotides read TGCAGTGCTAGAGCCTCCCCGGGACAGGGTGCGACAGATACGCAGTATTTT. Its translation: CSARASPGQGATDTQYF.

This clonotype has ten or more counts. The chain employs TRBV12-3 or TRBV12-4 and TRBJ2-7, with D unclear. This CDR3 is 13 amino acids long. The ends were cut back, 1 base at V and 3 bases at J, with 7 bases in the middle. The DNA of the CDR3 is TGTGCCAGCAGTTTAGTCTGGGGCTACGAGCAGTACTTC. Its translation is CASSLVWGYEQYF.

This chain links TRBV19 with TRBJ1-2, with D unresolved. The CDR3 has 13 amino acids. The germline gives CDR1 LNHDA, CDR2 SQIVND (reference sequence). V shed 4 bases and J shed 8 bases, with 14 bases lying between them. CDR3 residues: CASSTPEVAGYTF. The CDR3 region has the DNA TGTGCCAGTAGTACCCCGGAGGTCGCGGGCTACACCTTC.

This clonotype was found many times. The chain links TRBV12-3 or TRBV12-4 to TRBJ1-5; D is possibly TRBD1 (5 bases). Trimming stripped 3 bases from V and 2 bases from J, with 11 bases between. This CDR3 comprises 15 residues. The DNA for the CDR3 is TGTGCCAGCAGTTTGTTCGGCAGGGGCAATCAGCCCCAGCATTTT. It codes for CASSLFGRGNQPQHF.

This clonotype was found many times. V and J are TRBV7-3 and TRBJ1-1; D uncertain. CDR3 length: 14 residues. Trimming took 2 bases from V and 1 from J, leaving 8 bases between them. From germline, CDR1 is SGHTA and CDR2 FQGTGA. CDR3 in DNA: TGTGCCAGCAGCTTATCCCCAGGGAACACTGAAGCTTTCTTT. It specifies CASSLSPGNTEAFF.

This sequence joins TRBV25-1 and TRBJ1-1; D uncertain. CDR1 is MGHDK, CDR2 SYGVNS, per germline. The CDR3 has 13 amino acids. V gave up 2 bases and J gave up 6 bases, with 10 bases separating them. The CDR3 sequence: CASSEGELAEAFF. The CDR3 nucleotides are TGTGCCAGCAGTGAAGGGGAGCTGGCTGAAGCTTTCTTT. Full variable domain (rest looked up from reference TRBV25-1 and TRBJ1-1): EADIYQTPRYLVIGTGKKITLECSQTMGHDKMYWYQQDPGMELHLIHYSYGVNSTEKGDLSSESTVSRIRTEHFPLTLESARPSHTSQYLCASSEGELAEAFFGQGTRLTVV.

This chain's CDR3 is CASRTTGQNTIYF. The CDR3 bases are TGTGCCAGTAGGACGACAGGGCAAAACACCATATATTTT. The chain carries TRBV19 and TRBJ1-3; 7 bases agree with TRBD1. The CDR3 is 13 residues long. Trimming cost V 6 bases and J 6 bases; bases outside gene matches: 5. From germline, CDR1 is LNHDA and CDR2 SQIVND (reference sequence).